This is a list of T cell receptor beta chains from one sample in a study of blood T cell repertoires in COVID-19. Clones were sequenced by immunoSEQ multiplex PCR, and TCRdb holds only the in-frame ones, with some missing. The table records over 250,000 clones, roughly 83% of them present only once. Sequencing used peripheral blood. These receptors originate from a human donor with COVID-19, enrolled during active disease. The donor label of this sample is uncertain. Both conserved end residues are part of each CDR3. A D gene is named only where the DNA matches it firmly. A clone size is listed for some rows: how often the clone was seen (once, few, many), or a class if it is expanded.

D: TRBD1
J: TRBJ2-7
size: .
V: TRBV3-1/TRBV3-2
DNA: TGTGCCAGCAGTTGGGGGACAGGGCCTATAGACACCTACGAGCAGTACTTC
CDR3: CASSWGTGPIDTYEQYF

D: .
J: TRBJ1-1
size: once
V: TRBV28
DNA: TGTGCCAGCAGTTTACCCGCTAGACTTGAAGCTTTCTTT
CDR3: CASSLPARLEAFF

D: .
J: TRBJ2-3
size: once
V: TRBV5-1
DNA: TGCGCCAGCAGCTTGGGAGGAGGGCGCACAGATACGCAGTATTTT
CDR3: CASSLGGGRTDTQYF

D: .
J: TRBJ1-5
size: .
V: TRBV9
DNA: TGTGCCAGCAGCGTAGGAATTACAGGTCCCCAGCATTTT
CDR3: CASSVGITGPQHF

D: TRBD2
J: TRBJ2-7
size: .
V: TRBV19
DNA: TGTGCCAGTAGTATTAACGGGGGGTCCTACGAGCAGTACTTC
CDR3: CASSINGGSYEQYF

D: .
J: TRBJ2-7
size: once
V: TRBV19
DNA: TGTGCCAGTAGTATGGCAGACTACGAGCAGTACTTC
CDR3: CASSMADYEQYF

D: TRBD2
J: TRBJ2-7
size: .
V: TRBV5-6
DNA: TGTGCCAGCAGCGCTACTAGCGGGATTGTATACGAGCAGTACTTC
CDR3: CASSATSGIVYEQYF

D: TRBD2
J: TRBJ2-5
size: .
V: TRBV7-2
DNA: TGTGCCAGCAGCTTAGCTAGCGGGAGCTCAGAGACCCAGTACTTC
CDR3: CASSLASGSSETQYF

D: .
J: TRBJ1-1
size: few
V: TRBV6-5
DNA: TGTGCCAGCAGTACACGGAGCCAGGGTGTGACTGAAGCTTTCTTT
CDR3: CASSTRSQGVTEAFF

D: .
J: TRBJ2-7
size: once
V: TRBV5-1
DNA: TGCGCCAGCAGCTTGGCAGGTCAGCTATACGAGCAGTACTTC
CDR3: CASSLAGQLYEQYF

D: TRBD1
J: TRBJ1-5
size: .
V: TRBV28
DNA: TGTGCCAGCAGTTTGGGGGGACAGTCCAGCAATCAGCCCCAGCATTTT
CDR3: CASSLGGQSSNQPQHF

D: TRBD2
J: TRBJ2-1
size: .
V: TRBV11-2
DNA: TGTGCCAGCAGCGCCCGGACTAGCGGGAGTCGGAATGAGCAGTTCTTC
CDR3: CASSARTSGSRNEQFF

D: .
J: TRBJ1-5
size: .
V: TRBV21-1
DNA: TGTGCCAGCAGCGATCCCGGGACAGGGCCGTATAGCAATCAGCCCCAGCATTTT
CDR3: CASSDPGTGPYSNQPQHF

D: .
J: TRBJ2-2
size: .
V: TRBV28
DNA: TGTGCCAGCAGTTTTCGCGCGGGCACCGGGGAGCTGTTTTTT
CDR3: CASSFRAGTGELFF

D: .
J: TRBJ1-3
size: .
V: TRBV28
DNA: TGTGCCAGCATTGGGAGTGGAGGAAACACCATATATTTT
CDR3: CASIGSGGNTIYF

D: TRBD2
J: TRBJ2-2
size: .
V: TRBV19
DNA: TGTGCCAGTAGTAGTAGCGGGGCCTCGAACACCGGGGAGCTGTTTTTT
CDR3: CASSSSGASNTGELFF